This is a list of T cell receptor beta chains from one sample in a study of regulatory T cells in long-lasting Graves disease. TCRdb passed the multiplex PCR reads through MiXCR, listing each CDR3 protein once. The sample consists of roughly 610,000 distinct CDR3 sequences, 15% to 20% of them appearing once. The same sample was also studied in work on T cells in Graves' hyperthyroidism and ophthalmopathy.

This specimen was peripheral blood mononuclear cells (PBMCs), taken at new diagnosis, from a patient treated with antithyroid drugs. These receptor sequences come from a woman aged 25 to 39 with Graves disease. Both conserved end residues are part of each CDR3. A D gene is named only where the DNA matches it firmly. Clone size, where shown, is once, few, many, or a class for clones that have expanded.

clone_size	d_call	v_call	j_call	cdr3_aa	cdr3_nt
many	NA	TRBV2	TRBJ2-1	CASSEARNGNEQFF	TGTGCCAGCAGTGAAGCTCGGAACGGGAATGAGCAGTTCTTC
many	NA	TRBV10-3	TRBJ2-1	CAISYGGEQFF	TGTGCCATCAGTTACGGCGGTGAGCAGTTCTTC
NA	NA	TRBV10-3	TRBJ2-5	CAISEIQETQYF	TGTGCCATCAGTGAGATACAAGAGACCCAGTACTTC
NA	TRBD2	TRBV10-3	TRBJ2-3	CASLPGSGRPGTDTQYF	TGTGCCTCCCTACCGGGTAGCGGGAGGCCGGGGACAGATACGCAGTATTTT
once	NA	TRBV4-2	TRBJ2-2	CASRRDFPDTGELFF	TGTGCCAGCAGGCGGGACTTCCCCGACACCGGGGAGCTGTTTTTT
NA	NA	TRBV24-1	TRBJ2-1	CATSDSGVENEQFF	TGTGCCACCAGTGATTCGGGGGTGGAGAATGAGCAGTTCTTC
few	NA	TRBV30	TRBJ2-7	CAFCEGIYEQYF	TGTGCCTTCTGCGAGGGGATCTACGAGCAGTACTTC
few	NA	TRBV29-1	TRBJ2-5	CSVVRGGETQYF	TGCAGCGTTGTGAGGGGTGGAGAGACCCAGTACTTC
few	NA	TRBV5-1	TRBJ2-1	CASSFLAGSRNEQFF	TGCGCCAGCAGCTTTTTGGCAGGGTCACGGAATGAGCAGTTCTTC
many	NA	TRBV12-5	TRBJ2-3	CASGLETDTQYF	TGTGCTAGTGGTTTGGAGACAGATACGCAGTATTTT
NA	NA	TRBV7-8	TRBJ2-2	CASSFLAGQTGELFF	TGTGCCAGCAGCTTCTTAGCGGGACAGACCGGGGAGCTGTTTTTT
NA	NA	TRBV3-1	TRBJ1-4	CASSQRQAYEKLFF	TGTGCCAGCAGCCAGCGACAGGCCTATGAAAAACTGTTTTTT
NA	NA	TRBV2	TRBJ1-3	CASSPGLRSGNTIYF	TGTGCCAGCAGCCCGGGCCTCAGGTCTGGAAACACCATATATTTT
NA	NA	TRBV5-1	TRBJ2-5	CASSFRREETQYF	TGCGCCAGCAGCTTCCGCAGGGAAGAGACCCAGTACTTC
many	NA	TRBV15	TRBJ1-1	CATSNTNIRLNTEAFF	TGTGCCACCAGCAATACAAATATACGCCTGAACACTGAAGCTTTCTTT
few	NA	TRBV4-1	TRBJ1-1	CASSQGVVGTEAFF	TGCGCCAGCAGCCAAGGAGTCGTCGGAACTGAAGCTTTCTTT
few	NA	TRBV7-2	TRBJ1-6	CACSLGSTGSPLHF	TGTGCCTGCAGCTTAGGATCCACGGGTTCACCCCTCCACTTT
many	TRBD2	TRBV6-1	TRBJ2-3	CARDERELQYF	TGTGCCAGGGACGAGCGGGAGCTCCAGTATTTT
NA	TRBD2	TRBV11-3	TRBJ2-3	CASSAGLAYTDTQYF	TGTGCCAGCAGCGCGGGACTAGCGTACACAGATACGCAGTATTTT
few	TRBD2	TRBV29-1	TRBJ2-5	CSLRLAGTETQYF	TGCAGCTTACGACTAGCGGGAACGGAGACCCAGTACTTC
NA	TRBD2	TRBV6-2/TRBV6-3	TRBJ2-3	CATEPASGRVDTQYF	TGTGCCACCGAGCCTGCTAGCGGGAGAGTAGATACGCAGTATTTT
many	TRBD1	TRBV20-1	TRBJ1-2	CSAPTGGYGYTF	TGCAGTGCGCCGACAGGGGGCTATGGCTACACCTTC
few	NA	TRBV20-1	TRBJ1-1	CSARPRTHMNTEAFF	TGCAGTGCTAGACCTCGGACCCACATGAACACTGAAGCTTTCTTT
NA	TRBD1	TRBV7-3	TRBJ1-2	CASSPGTVPYTF	TGTGCCAGCAGCCCAGGGACAGTTCCCTACACCTTC
NA	NA	TRBV19	TRBJ1-3	CASSILRNTIYF	TGTGCCAGTAGTATCTTAAGAAACACCATATATTTT
NA	TRBD1	TRBV6-5	TRBJ1-3	CASSYGDRGNTIYF	TGTGCCAGCAGTTACGGGGACAGGGGAAACACCATATATTTT
few	NA	TRBV27	TRBJ1-4	CASSLWISWTLGEKLFF	TGTGCCAGCAGTTTATGGATTAGCTGGACATTGGGTGAAAAACTGTTTTTT
many	TRBD1	TRBV6-1	TRBJ1-2	CASTLVTGVDYGYTF	TGTGCCAGCACCTTGGTGACAGGGGTTGACTATGGCTACACCTTC
many	NA	TRBV29-1	TRBJ2-3	CSVGLGTDTQYF	TGCAGCGTTGGGCTTGGCACAGATACGCAGTATTTT
few	NA	TRBV19	TRBJ1-1	CASSIRGGNTEAFF	TGTGCCAGTAGTATACGGGGTGGGAACACTGAAGCTTTCTTT
many	NA	TRBV3-1	TRBJ1-5	CASSQLVDQPQHF	TGTGCCAGCAGCCAACTGGTGGATCAGCCCCAGCATTTT
NA	TRBD2	TRBV7-3	TRBJ2-7	CASSPGVAGPYEQYF	TGTGCCAGCAGCCCCGGGGTAGCGGGCCCCTACGAGCAGTACTTC
few	TRBD1	TRBV11-2	TRBJ1-5	CASSPQRSLTGLRPQHF	TGCGCCAGCAGCCCCCAAAGATCCCTGACAGGGTTACGGCCCCAGCATTTT
many	NA	TRBV2	TRBJ2-1	CASRRGQPGYNEQFF	TGTGCCAGCAGGAGAGGACAGCCGGGATACAATGAGCAGTTCTTC
few	NA	TRBV7-2	TRBJ2-7	CASSLGLAFYEQYF	TGTGCCAGCAGCTTGGGGCTAGCGTTCTACGAGCAGTACTTC
NA	TRBD1	TRBV20-1	TRBJ1-6	CSAGTGVGSPLHF	TGCAGTGCTGGGACAGGGGTCGGATCACCCCTCCACTTT
many	NA	TRBV29-1	TRBJ2-1	CSARGGYEQFF	TGCAGCGCTAGAGGGGGTTATGAGCAGTTCTTC
many	TRBD1	TRBV25-1	TRBJ1-6	CASREGQGHNSPLHF	TGTGCCAGCAGAGAGGGACAGGGCCATAATTCACCCCTCCACTTT
NA	NA	TRBV6-5	TRBJ1-6	CASSYSQTNSPLHF	TGTGCCAGCAGTTACTCCCAGACTAATTCACCCCTCCACTTT
many	TRBD2	TRBV6-6	TRBJ2-5	CASSYSIGGTSGLRETQYF	TGTGCCAGCAGTTACTCGATAGGTGGGACTAGCGGACTTCGGGAGACCCAGTACTTC
NA	TRBD2	TRBV19	TRBJ2-1	CASRPTGLADLYNEQFF	TGTGCCAGTAGGCCAACTGGACTAGCGGATCTCTACAATGAGCAGTTCTTC
few	NA	TRBV7-9	TRBJ1-5	CASSLELGTLGNQPQHF	TGTGCCAGCAGCTTAGAGTTAGGGACCTTAGGCAATCAGCCCCAGCATTTT